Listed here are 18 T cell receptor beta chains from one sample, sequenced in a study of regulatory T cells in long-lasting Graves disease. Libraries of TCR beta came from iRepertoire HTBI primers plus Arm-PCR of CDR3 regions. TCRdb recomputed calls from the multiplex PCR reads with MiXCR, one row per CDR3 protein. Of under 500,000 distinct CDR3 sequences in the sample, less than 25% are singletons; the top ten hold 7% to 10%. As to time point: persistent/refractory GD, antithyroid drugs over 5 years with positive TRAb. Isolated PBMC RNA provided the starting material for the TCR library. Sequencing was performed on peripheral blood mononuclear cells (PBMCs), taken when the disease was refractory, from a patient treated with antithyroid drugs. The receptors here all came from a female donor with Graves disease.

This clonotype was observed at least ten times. CDR3 nucleotide sequence: TGTGCCAGCAGTTCAGGACAGGGGCGGCTCCAAGAGACCCAGTACTTC. Residues: CASSSGQGRLQETQYF. V usage is TRBV28 and J usage is TRBJ2-5, with 9 nucleotides matching TRBD1. The junction had 7 bases not matched to a gene; V was cut back by 4 bases and J by 1 base. CDR1 and CDR2 from the germline V gene are MDHEN and SYDVKM. The CDR3 runs 16 residues.

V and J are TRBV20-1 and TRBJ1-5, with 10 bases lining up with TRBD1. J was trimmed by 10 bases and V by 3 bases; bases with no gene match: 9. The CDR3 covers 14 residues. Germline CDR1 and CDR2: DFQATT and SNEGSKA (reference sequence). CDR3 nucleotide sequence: TGCAGTGCTAGCCGGGACAGGGGTAGTCAACCCCAGCATTTT. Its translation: CSASRDRGSQPQHF.

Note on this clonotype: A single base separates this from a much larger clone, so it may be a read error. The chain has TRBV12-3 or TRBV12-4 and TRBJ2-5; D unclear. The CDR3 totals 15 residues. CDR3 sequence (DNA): TGTGCCAGCAGTTTAGTGGGTTTATTCCAAGAGACCCGGTACTTC. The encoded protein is CASSLVGLFQETRYF.

CDR3 coding DNA: TGTGCCAGCCACAGGAGAGACTACGAGCAGTACTTC. Translation gives CASHRRDYEQYF. V usage is TRBV6-1 and J usage is TRBJ2-7, with D possibly being TRBD1 (5 bases). This CDR3 contains 12 residues. The germline gives CDR1 MNHNS, CDR2 SASEGT. Trimming took off 8 bases at V and 3 bases at J, with 11 bases between the two ends.

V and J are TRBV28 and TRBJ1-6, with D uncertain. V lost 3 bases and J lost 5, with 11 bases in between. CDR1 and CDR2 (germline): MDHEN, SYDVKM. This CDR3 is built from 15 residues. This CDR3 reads CASSFSRAHNSPLHF. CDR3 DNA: TGTGCCAGCAGTTTCAGTCGGGCTCATAATTCACCCCTCCACTTT.

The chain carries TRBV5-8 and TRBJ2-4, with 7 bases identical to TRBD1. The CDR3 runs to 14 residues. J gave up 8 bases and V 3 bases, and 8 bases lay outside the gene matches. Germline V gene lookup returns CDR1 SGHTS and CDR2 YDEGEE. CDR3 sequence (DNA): TGTGCCAGCAGCTCTAGACAGGGAAGGGACATTCAGTACTTC. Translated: CASSSRQGRDIQYF.

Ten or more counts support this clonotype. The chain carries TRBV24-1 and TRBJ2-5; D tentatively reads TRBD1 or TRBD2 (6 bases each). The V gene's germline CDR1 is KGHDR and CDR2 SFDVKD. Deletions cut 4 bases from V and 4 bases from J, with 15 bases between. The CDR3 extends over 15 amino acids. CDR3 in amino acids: CATSEAGGIGETQYF. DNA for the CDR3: TGTGCCACCAGTGAAGCCGGGGGCATAGGAGAGACCCAGTACTTC.

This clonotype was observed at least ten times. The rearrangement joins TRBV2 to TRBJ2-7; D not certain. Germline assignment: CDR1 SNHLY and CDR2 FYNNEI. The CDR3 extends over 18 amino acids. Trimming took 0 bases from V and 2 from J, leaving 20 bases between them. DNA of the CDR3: TGTGCCAGCAGTGAAGCCTCACTCTCGCGGATGCTTACCTACGAGCAGTACTTC. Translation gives CASSEASLSRMLTYEQYF.

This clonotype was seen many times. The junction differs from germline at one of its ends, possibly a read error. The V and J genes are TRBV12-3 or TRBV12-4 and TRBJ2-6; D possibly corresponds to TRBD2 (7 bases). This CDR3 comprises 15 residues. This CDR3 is CASSLGGAGANVLTF. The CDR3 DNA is TGTGCCAGCAGCTTAGGGGGGGCTGGGGCCAACGTCCTGACTTTC.

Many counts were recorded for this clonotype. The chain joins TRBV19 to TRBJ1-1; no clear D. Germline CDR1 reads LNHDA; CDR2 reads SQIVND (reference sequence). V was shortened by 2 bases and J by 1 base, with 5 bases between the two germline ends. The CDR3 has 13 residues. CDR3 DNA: TGTGCCAGTAGTATACGGGAGAACACTGAAGCTTTCTTT. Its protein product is CASSIRENTEAFF.

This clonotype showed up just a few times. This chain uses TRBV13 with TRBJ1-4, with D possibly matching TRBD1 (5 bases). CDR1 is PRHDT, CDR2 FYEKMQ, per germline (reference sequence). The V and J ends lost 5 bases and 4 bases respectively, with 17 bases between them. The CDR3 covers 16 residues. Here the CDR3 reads CASSLSPGLGNEKLFF. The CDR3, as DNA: TGTGCCAGCAGCCTATCCCCGGGACTGGGTAATGAAAAACTGTTTTTT.

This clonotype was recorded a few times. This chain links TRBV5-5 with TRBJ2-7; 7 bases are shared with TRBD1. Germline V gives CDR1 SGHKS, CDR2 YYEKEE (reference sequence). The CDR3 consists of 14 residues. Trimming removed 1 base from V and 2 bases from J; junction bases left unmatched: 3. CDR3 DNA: TGTGCCAGCAGCTTGTTTCAGGGGGCCTACGAGCAGTACTTC. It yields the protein CASSLFQGAYEQYF.

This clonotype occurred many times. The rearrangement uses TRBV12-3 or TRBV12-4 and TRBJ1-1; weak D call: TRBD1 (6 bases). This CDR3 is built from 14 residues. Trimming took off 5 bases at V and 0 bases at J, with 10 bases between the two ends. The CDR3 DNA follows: TGTGCCAGCAGTAGAACAGGGTTGAACACTGAAGCTTTCTTT. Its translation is CASSRTGLNTEAFF.

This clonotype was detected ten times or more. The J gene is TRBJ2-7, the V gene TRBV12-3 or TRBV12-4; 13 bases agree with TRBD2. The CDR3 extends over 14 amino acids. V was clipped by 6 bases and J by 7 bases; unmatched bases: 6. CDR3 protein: CASSQLAGGPEQYF. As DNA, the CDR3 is TGTGCCAGCAGCCAACTAGCGGGAGGGCCGGAGCAGTACTTC.

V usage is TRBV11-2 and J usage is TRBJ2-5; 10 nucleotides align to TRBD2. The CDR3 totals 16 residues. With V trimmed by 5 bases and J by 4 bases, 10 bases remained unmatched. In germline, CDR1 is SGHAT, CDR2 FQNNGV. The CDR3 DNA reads TGTGCCAGCAGCCAAGATCGGGCTAGCGGGGGAGAGACCCAGTACTTC. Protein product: CASSQDRASGGETQYF.

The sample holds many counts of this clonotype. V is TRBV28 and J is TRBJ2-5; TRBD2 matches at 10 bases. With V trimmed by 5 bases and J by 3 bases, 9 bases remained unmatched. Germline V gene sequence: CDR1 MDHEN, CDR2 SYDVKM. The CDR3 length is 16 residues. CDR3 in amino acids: CASSPLRLAGKETQYF. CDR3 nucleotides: TGTGCCAGCAGTCCCCTCCGACTAGCGGGTAAAGAGACCCAGTACTTC.

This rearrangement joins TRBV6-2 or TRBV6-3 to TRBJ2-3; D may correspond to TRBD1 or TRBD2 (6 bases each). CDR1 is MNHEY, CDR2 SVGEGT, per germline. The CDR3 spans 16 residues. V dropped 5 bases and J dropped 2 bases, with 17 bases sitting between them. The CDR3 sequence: CASSIGGGYSTDTQYF. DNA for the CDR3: TGTGCCAGCAGTATAGGGGGAGGTTATTCCACAGATACGCAGTATTTT.

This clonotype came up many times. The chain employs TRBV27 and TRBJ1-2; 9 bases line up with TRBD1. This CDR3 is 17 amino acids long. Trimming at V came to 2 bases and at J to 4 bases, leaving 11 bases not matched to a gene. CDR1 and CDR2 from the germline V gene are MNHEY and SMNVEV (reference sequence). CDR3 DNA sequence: TGTGCCAGCAGTTTAACCTCGGGACAGGGAGTCGGCTATGGCTACACCTTC. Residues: CASSLTSGQGVGYGYTF.